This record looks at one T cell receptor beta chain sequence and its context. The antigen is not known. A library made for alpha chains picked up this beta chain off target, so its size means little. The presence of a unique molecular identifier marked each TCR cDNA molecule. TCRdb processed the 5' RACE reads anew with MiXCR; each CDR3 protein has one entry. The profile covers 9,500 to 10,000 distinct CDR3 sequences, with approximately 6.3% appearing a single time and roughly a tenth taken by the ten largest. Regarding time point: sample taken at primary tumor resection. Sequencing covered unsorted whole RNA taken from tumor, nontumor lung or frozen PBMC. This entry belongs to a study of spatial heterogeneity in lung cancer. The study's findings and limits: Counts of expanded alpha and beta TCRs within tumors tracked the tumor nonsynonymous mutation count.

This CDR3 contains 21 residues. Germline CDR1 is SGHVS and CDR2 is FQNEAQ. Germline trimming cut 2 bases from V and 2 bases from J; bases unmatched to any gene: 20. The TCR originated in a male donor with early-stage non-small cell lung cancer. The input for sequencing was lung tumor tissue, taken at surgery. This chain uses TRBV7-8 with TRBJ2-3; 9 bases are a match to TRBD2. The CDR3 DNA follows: TGTGCCAGCAGCTTAATCGTTCCAATAGAGTCTAGCGGGGACTACACAGATACGCAGTATTTT. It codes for CASSLIVPIESSGDYTDTQYF.